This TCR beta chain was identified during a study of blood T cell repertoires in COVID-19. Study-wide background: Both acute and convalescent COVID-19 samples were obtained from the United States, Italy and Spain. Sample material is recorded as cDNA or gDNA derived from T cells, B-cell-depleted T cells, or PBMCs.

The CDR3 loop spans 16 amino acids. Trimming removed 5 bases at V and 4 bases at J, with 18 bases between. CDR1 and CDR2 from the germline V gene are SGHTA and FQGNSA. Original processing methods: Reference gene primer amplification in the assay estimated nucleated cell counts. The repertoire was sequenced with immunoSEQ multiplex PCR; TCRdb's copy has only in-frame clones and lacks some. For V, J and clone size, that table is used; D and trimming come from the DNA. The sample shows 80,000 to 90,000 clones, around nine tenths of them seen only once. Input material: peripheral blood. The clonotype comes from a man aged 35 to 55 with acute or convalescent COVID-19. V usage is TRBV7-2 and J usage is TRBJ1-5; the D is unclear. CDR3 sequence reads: CASSPGVSARNQPQHF. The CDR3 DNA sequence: TGTGCCAGCAGCCCCGGGGTTAGCGCGCGGAATCAGCCCCAGCATTTT.